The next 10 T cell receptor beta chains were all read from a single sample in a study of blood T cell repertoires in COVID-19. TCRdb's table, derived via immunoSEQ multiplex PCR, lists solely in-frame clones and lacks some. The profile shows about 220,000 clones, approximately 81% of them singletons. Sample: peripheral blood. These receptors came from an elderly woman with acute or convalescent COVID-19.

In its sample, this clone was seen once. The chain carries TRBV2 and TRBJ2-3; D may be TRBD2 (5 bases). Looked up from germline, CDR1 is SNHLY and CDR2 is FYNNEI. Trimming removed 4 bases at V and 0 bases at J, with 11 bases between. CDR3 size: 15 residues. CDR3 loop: CASSVFEGSTDTQYF. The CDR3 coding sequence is TGTGCCAGCAGTGTATTTGAGGGTAGCACAGATACGCAGTATTTT.

CDR3 DNA: TGTGCCAGCAGTGCCTACACAGATACGCAGTATTTT. It encodes CASSAYTDTQYF. This chain uses TRBV2 with TRBJ2-3; D remains ambiguous. Trimming took off 4 bases at V and 2 bases at J, with 4 bases between the two ends. CDR1 SNHLY and CDR2 FYNNEI come from the germline V gene. The CDR3 is made up of 12 amino acids. Looking up the rest from reference TRBV2 and TRBJ2-3 gives the full variable domain: EPEVTQTPSHQVTQMGQEVILRCVPISNHLYFYWYRQILGQKVEFLVSFYNNEISEKSEIFDDQFSVERPDGSNFTLKIRSTKLEDSAMYFCASSAYTDTQYFGPGTRLTVL.

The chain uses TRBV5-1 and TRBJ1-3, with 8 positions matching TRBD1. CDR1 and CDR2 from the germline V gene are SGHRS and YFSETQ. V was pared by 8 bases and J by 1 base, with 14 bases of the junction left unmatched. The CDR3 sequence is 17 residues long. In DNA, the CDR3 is TGCGCCAGTACGACAGGGGCCTTTCCTCCTTCTGGAAACACCATATATTTT. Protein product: CASTTGAFPPSGNTIYF.

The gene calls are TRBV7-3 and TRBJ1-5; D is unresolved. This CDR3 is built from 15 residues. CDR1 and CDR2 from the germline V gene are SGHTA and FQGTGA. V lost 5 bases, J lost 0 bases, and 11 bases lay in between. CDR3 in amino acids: CASSPPGYSNQPQHF. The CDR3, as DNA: TGTGCCAGCAGCCCGCCCGGTTATAGCAATCAGCCCCAGCATTTT.

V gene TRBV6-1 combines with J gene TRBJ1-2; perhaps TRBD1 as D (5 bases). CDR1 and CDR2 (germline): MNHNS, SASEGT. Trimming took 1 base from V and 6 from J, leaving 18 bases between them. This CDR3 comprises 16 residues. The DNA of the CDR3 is TGTGCCAGCAGTGAAGGGGGGGGTTCCCGTCGCCATGGCTACACCTTC. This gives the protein CASSEGGGSRRHGYTF.

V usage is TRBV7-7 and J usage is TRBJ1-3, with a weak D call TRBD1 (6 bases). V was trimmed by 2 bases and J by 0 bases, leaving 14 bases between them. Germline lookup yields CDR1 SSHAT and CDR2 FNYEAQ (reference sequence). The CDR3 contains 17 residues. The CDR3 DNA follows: TGTGCCAGCAGCTTAATGGGGGGGCCTACCTCTGGAAACACCATATATTTT. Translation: CASSLMGGPTSGNTIYF.

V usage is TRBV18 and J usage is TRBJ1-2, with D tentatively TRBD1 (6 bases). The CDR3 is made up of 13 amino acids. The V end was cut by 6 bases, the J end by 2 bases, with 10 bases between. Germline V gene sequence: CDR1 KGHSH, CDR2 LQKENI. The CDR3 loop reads CASSTGANYGYTF. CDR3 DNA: TGTGCCAGCTCGACAGGTGCCAACTATGGCTACACCTTC.

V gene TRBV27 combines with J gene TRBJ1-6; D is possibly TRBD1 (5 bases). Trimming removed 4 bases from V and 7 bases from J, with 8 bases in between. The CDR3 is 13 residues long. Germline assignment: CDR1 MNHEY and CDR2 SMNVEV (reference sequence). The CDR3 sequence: CASSSAGNSPLHF. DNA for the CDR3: TGTGCCAGCAGTTCGGCAGGGAATTCACCCCTCCACTTT.

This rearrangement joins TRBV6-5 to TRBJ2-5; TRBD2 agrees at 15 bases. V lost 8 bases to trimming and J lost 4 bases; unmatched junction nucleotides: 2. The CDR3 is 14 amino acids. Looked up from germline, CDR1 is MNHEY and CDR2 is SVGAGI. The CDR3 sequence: CASWTSGGGETQYF. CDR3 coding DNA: TGTGCCAGCTGGACTAGCGGGGGGGGAGAGACCCAGTACTTC.

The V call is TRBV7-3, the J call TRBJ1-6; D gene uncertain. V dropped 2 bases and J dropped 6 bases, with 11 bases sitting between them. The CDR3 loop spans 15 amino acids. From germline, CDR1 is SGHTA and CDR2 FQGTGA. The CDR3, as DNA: TGTGCCAGCAGCTTATCTGGAGGGTCTAATTCACCCCTCCACTTT. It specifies CASSLSGGSNSPLHF. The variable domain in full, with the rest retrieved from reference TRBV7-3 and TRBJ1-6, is GAGVSQTPSNKVTEKGKYVELRCDPISGHTALYWYRQSLGQGPEFLIYFQGTGAADDSGLPNDRFFAVRPEGSVSTLKIQRTERGDSAVYLCASSLSGGSNSPLHFGNGTRLTVT.